This passage covers 13 T cell receptor beta chains from one sample sequenced in a study of vaccination and CD4 T cells after COVID-19. Indicated treatment: roughly 10-day PBMC culture with coronavirus spike peptide pools or control peptides (ViraFEST assay). No antigen is known for these receptors. Sequencing of the DNA from cultured CD4+ T cells was carried out with the Oncomine TCR Beta short-read assay. TCRdb re-analysed the PCR reads in MiXCR, keeping a single row per CDR3 protein. Among about 12,000 distinct CDR3 sequences listed, roughly 61% were seen once. Material: CD4+ T cells from blood, cultured in vitro. These TCRs come from a human donor who had recovered from COVID-19.

This clonotype was recorded a few times. The rearrangement uses TRBV4-1 and TRBJ1-5, with 7 nucleotides matching TRBD1. The CDR3 runs 15 residues. V lost 0 bases, J lost 6 bases, and 5 bases stayed unmatched. Germline loops: CDR1 MGHRA, CDR2 YSYEKL. The CDR3 is CASSQDQQGGQPQHF. The DNA of the CDR3 is TGCGCCAGCAGCCAAGATCAGCAGGGGGGTCAGCCCCAGCATTTT.

This clonotype has only a few counts. The chain employs TRBV20-1 and TRBJ2-7; D gene ambiguous. Germline CDR1 reads DFQATT; CDR2 reads SNEGSKA (reference sequence). The CDR3 spans 14 residues. Deletions cut 1 base from V and 6 bases from J, with 16 bases between. CDR3 DNA sequence: TGCAGTGCTAGAGGCACATTAGGACCTGTCGAGCAGTACTTC. It specifies CSARGTLGPVEQYF.

CDR3 in DNA: TGCAGCGCCCGGGTCGGTATGGTAGAAGCTTTCTTT. This codes for CSARVGMVEAFF. The chain employs TRBV29-1 and TRBJ1-1; the D is unclear. The V gene lost 7 bases and the J gene lost 8 bases, with 17 bases spanning the gap. There are 12 residues in the CDR3. Per germline, CDR1 SQVTM and CDR2 ANQGSEA.

The chain links TRBV7-3 to TRBJ2-5; tentatively, D is TRBD2 (6 bases). Germline V gene lookup returns CDR1 SGHTA and CDR2 FQGTGA. The CDR3 length is 13 residues. Trimming removed 0 bases from V and 4 bases from J, with 6 bases in between. The CDR3 DNA reads TGTGCCAGCAGCTTAACGGGGGGAGAGACCCAGTACTTC. Residues: CASSLTGGETQYF.

The chain has TRBV28 and TRBJ2-7; 12 bases are shared with TRBD2. Germline V gives CDR1 MDHEN, CDR2 SYDVKM. The CDR3 contains 15 residues. With 5 bases clipped from V and 2 bases from J, the junction kept 4 bases outside the gene matches. The CDR3: CASSPTSGGAYEQYF. CDR3 DNA: TGTGCCAGCAGTCCGACTAGCGGGGGAGCCTACGAGCAGTACTTC. Full variable domain (rest looked up from reference TRBV28 and TRBJ2-7): DVKVTQSSRYLVKRTGEKVFLECVQDMDHENMFWYRQDPGLGLRLIYFSYDVKMKEKGDIPEGYSVSREKKERFSLILESASTNQTSMYLCASSPTSGGAYEQYFGPGTRLTVT.

The chain links TRBV6-1 to TRBJ1-6; TRBD1 aligns across 7 bases. J gave up 8 bases and V 5 bases, and 9 bases lay outside the gene matches. Germline V gene sequence: CDR1 MNHNS, CDR2 SASEGT. This CDR3 has 15 residues. CDR3 DNA sequence: TGTGCCAGCAGTCGACAGGGTCATAAGGATTCACCCCTCCACTTT. Protein sequence: CASSRQGHKDSPLHF.

The chain is built from TRBV7-9 and TRBJ2-6, with D possibly called TRBD1 or TRBD2 (7 bases each). V lost 5 bases and J 0 bases, leaving 23 bases between the germline ends. The CDR3 length is 20 residues. Per the germline V gene, CDR1 is SEHNR and CDR2 is FQNEAQ (reference sequence). The CDR3 reads CASSTRGRGLSDSGANVLTF. The CDR3 DNA follows: TGTGCCAGCAGCACCAGGGGGAGGGGGCTTTCTGACTCTGGGGCCAACGTCCTGACTTTC.

This clonotype is classed as medium-sized. The rearrangement uses TRBV12-3 or TRBV12-4 and TRBJ2-1; 7 bases are a match to TRBD2. The V gene end was trimmed by 3 bases and the J gene end by 10 bases; junction bases not matched to a gene: 0. The length of the CDR3 is 11 residues. In DNA form, the CDR3 reads TGTGCCAGCAGTTTGGGACTAGAGCAGTTCTTC. Protein product: CASSLGLEQFF.

This chain connects TRBV2 to TRBJ2-3; D is undetermined. Between the trimmed V and J ends, which lost 4 bases and 9 bases, there was a span of 11 bases. The CDR3 runs 12 residues. Germline V gene sequence: CDR1 SNHLY, CDR2 FYNNEI. The CDR3 reads CASSADLGTQYF. The DNA of the CDR3 is TGTGCCAGCAGTGCCGACTTAGGAACGCAGTATTTT.

This chain uses TRBV5-1 with TRBJ2-1, with 8 nucleotides matching TRBD2. The CDR3 is 16 amino acids. Trimming cost V 0 bases and J 6 bases; bases outside gene matches: 8. Looked up from germline, CDR1 is SGHRS and CDR2 is YFSETQ. The DNA for the CDR3 is TGCGCCAGCAGCTTGGCCCTAGCGGGTGCAGGCAATGAGCAGTTCTTC. As protein: CASSLALAGAGNEQFF.

This sequence joins TRBV20-1 and TRBJ2-3; weak D call: TRBD2 (5 bases). From germline, CDR1 is DFQATT and CDR2 SNEGSKA (reference sequence). This CDR3 contains 16 residues. V was shortened by 6 bases and J by 2 bases, with 21 bases between the two germline ends. In DNA, the CDR3 is TGCAGTGCCCGAGAGTCCGGAGCGGTCCTCACAGATACGCAGTATTTT. Protein: CSARESGAVLTDTQYF.

The chain couples TRBV7-9 to TRBJ2-1, with D possibly matching TRBD2 (6 bases). The germline CDR1 and CDR2 sequences are SEHNR and FQNEAQ (reference sequence). The CDR3 runs to 12 residues. V dropped 7 bases and J dropped 7 bases, with 11 bases sitting between them. In DNA form, the CDR3 reads TGTGCCAGCACCATGCGGGAAAATGAGCAGTTCTTC. Its protein is CASTMRENEQFF.

This chain's CDR3 is CASSPWPSGKNTGELFF. CDR3 nucleotides: TGTGCCAGCAGCCCTTGGCCTAGCGGGAAGAACACCGGGGAGCTGTTTTTT. The chain joins TRBV7-9 to TRBJ2-2; 9 nucleotides line up with TRBD2. The length of the CDR3 is 17 residues. Trimming removed 5 bases from V and 1 base from J; junction bases left unmatched: 8. Germline V CDR1 and CDR2: SEHNR, FQNEAQ (reference sequence).